This T cell receptor beta chain comes out of a study of cytomegalovirus exposure and HLA in healthy donors. General study results and limits: A later analysis revealed that TCR association rates differed between HLA loci, peaking at DRB1 and bottoming out at HLA-C. Prior analysis indicated that the majority of TCR beta V segments exhibited productivity approximately 87% or approximately 30% of the time.

V was pared by 4 bases and J by 6 bases, with 12 bases between. The CDR3 spans 13 residues. Germline CDR1 MNHNY, CDR2 SVGAGI (reference sequence). In regard to this clone: Its matching antigen is unknown.

The PCR contained 60 Vbeta and 13 Jbeta primers. Using immunoSEQ multiplex PCR, the repertoire was profiled, and TCRdb retains in-frame clones only, with some absent. Among about 190,000 clones listed, 75% to 90% were seen once. This sequence joins TRBV6-6 and TRBJ1-2, with a possible D match to TRBD1 (5 bases). The sample consisted of PBMCs. The TCR comes from a woman aged 18-29 years in good health and CMV-seronegative. In DNA form, the CDR3 reads TGTGCCAGCAGTTGGGGGACGGGGGATGGCTACACCTTC. This translates into CASSWGTGDGYTF.